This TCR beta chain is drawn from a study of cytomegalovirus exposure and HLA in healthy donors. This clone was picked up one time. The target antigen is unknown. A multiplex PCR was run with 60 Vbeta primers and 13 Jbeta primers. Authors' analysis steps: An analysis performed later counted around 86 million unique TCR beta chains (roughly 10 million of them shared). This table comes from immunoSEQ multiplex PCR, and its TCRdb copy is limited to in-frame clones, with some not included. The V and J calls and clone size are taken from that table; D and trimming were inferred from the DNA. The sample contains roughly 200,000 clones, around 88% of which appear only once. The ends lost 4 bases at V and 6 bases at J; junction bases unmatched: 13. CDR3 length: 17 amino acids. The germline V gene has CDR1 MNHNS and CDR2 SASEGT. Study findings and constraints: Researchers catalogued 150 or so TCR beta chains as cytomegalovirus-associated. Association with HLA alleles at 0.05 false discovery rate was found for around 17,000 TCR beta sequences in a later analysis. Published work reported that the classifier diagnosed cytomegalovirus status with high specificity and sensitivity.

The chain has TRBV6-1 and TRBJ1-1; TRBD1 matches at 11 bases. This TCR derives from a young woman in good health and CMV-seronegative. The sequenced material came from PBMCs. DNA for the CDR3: TGTGCCAGCAGTGGTAGGACAGGGGGCGATCAGATCGCTGAAGCTTTCTTT. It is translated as CASSGRTGGDQIAEAFF.